This T cell receptor beta chain was profiled in a study of T cells expressing NK-cell markers. Study context: Source material for TCR beta repertoires consisted of sorted CD3+CD56+NKG2C+, CD3+CD56+NKG2C- and CD3+CD56-NKG2C+ T cells. HCMV seropositivity marked most of the eight sequenced donors; one was seronegative. Study-level results: In several donors, dominant clonotypes made up roughly 25-60.1% of CD3+CD56-NKG2C+ cells.

In the case of this clonotype: Its antigen remains unidentified.

From the 5' RACE reads, TCRdb lists one entry per CDR3 protein and no DNA. The sample totals about 460,000 distinct CDR3 sequences. CDR1 and CDR2 from the germline V gene are LGHDT and YNNKEL (reference sequence). There are 15 residues in the CDR3. This receptor was identified in a woman in her forties or fifties in good health. Sequencing was carried out using blood T cells: a sorted CD56 or NKG2C T cell subset, CD4+ or CD8+ T cells, or bulk PBMC T cells (not recorded which). The rearrangement links TRBV3-1 to TRBJ2-3. CDR3 sequence: CASSQEVWQTDTQYF.